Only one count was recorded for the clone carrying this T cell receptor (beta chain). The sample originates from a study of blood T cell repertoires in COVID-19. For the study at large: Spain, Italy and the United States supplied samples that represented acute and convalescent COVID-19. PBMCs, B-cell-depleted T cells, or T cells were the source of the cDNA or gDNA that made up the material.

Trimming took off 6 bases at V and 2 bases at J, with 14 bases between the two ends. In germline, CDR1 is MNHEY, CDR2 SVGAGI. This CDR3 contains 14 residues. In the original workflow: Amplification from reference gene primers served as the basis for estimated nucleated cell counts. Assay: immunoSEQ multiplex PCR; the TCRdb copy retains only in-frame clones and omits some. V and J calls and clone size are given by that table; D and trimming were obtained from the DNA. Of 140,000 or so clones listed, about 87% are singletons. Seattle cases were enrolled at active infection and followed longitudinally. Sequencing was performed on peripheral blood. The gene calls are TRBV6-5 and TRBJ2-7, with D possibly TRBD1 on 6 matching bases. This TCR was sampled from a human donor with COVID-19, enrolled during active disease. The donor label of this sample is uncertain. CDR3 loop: CASRSRGGTYEQYF. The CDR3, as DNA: TGTGCCAGCAGGAGTAGAGGGGGTACCTACGAGCAGTACTTC.